Sequencing of this T cell receptor (beta chain) was carried out in a study of blood T cells in healthy people across ages. Study-wide findings and caveats: Per million T cells, TCR beta diversity dropped about linearly as age rose.

Germline lookup yields CDR1 SQVTM and CDR2 ANQGSEA. CDR3 length equals 11 residues. A J-beta primer mix and a sample-barcoded 5' primer were used in a second PCR of about 7 to 12 cycles. TCRdb re-called the 5' RACE reads with MiXCR, one entry per CDR3 protein. The sample includes some 1.4 million distinct CDR3 sequences, 42% of them seen just once. Concerning this clonotype: As yet, its antigen is unknown. Sequence at one end of the junction differs from germline and may be a read error.

The sequence came from a woman aged 18 to 35 in good health. Input material: blood. The V gene is TRBV29-1, the J gene TRBJ1-2; D gene unclear. The CDR3, as DNA: TGCAGCGTAAAAGATTTACATGGCTGCACCTTC. Residues: CSVKDLHGCTF.